Below are 10 T cell receptor beta chains sequenced from a single sample in a study of identical twins. One entry per CDR3 protein, called by TCRdb with MiXCR from the 5' RACE reads. This table holds approximately 490,000 distinct CDR3 sequences, 20% to 25% found once. These data also featured in a second study, about yellow fever vaccine responses in identical twins.

The material sequenced was CD4+ T cells sorted from blood. Receptor source: a woman aged 18 to 35 in good health.

The chain joins TRBV5-5 to TRBJ2-7; D may be TRBD2 (7 bases). Germline V gives CDR1 SGHKS, CDR2 YYEKEE (reference sequence). This CDR3 spans 16 amino acids. V dropped 4 bases and J dropped 1 base, with 18 bases sitting between them. The CDR3 spells CASSAGGGRVSYEQYV. CDR3 nucleotides: TGTGCCAGCAGCGCTGGGGGGGGGCGCGTTTCCTACGAGCAGTACGTC.

The chain links TRBV6-2 or TRBV6-3 to TRBJ1-2; D is unclear. The germline CDR1 and CDR2 sequences are MNHEY and SVGEGT. This CDR3 is built from 15 residues. V lost 0 bases and J 7 bases, leaving 15 bases between the germline ends. CDR3 loop: CASSYSIGSGGGYTF. In DNA, the CDR3 is TGTGCCAGCAGTTACTCGATTGGTAGCGGCGGTGGCTACACCTTC.

J is TRBJ1-1 and V is TRBV5-1, with 8 bases aligning to TRBD1. CDR1 and CDR2 from the germline V gene are SGHRS and YFSETQ. The CDR3 is made up of 15 amino acids. V lost 4 bases to trimming and J lost 6 bases; unmatched junction nucleotides: 11. The CDR3: CASSPLQGGGAEAFF. The CDR3 DNA sequence: TGCGCCAGCAGCCCCTTACAGGGGGGAGGCGCTGAAGCTTTCTTT.

The table lists this clonotype with many counts. V and J are TRBV29-1 and TRBJ2-5, with unresolved D. The V gene lost 3 bases and the J gene lost 4 bases, with 15 bases spanning the gap. The CDR3 has 14 residues. The germline V gene has CDR1 SQVTM and CDR2 ANQGSEA. CDR3 nucleotide sequence: TGCAGCGTTGAGCCCCATTGGATAGGAGAGACCCAGTACTTC. It codes for CSVEPHWIGETQYF.

The chain links TRBV12-3 or TRBV12-4 to TRBJ2-2; 10 bases agree with TRBD1. The CDR3 covers 15 residues. V shed 8 bases, J shed 6 bases, and the junction held 9 bases outside the gene matches. As DNA, the CDR3 is TGTGCCAGCCCCCCTATGGGACAGGGGCCCGGGGAGCTGTTTTTT. Protein product: CASPPMGQGPGELFF.

A few counts support this clonotype. The chain carries TRBV7-2 and TRBJ2-1; 10 bases line up with TRBD2. Germline V gene data show CDR1 as SGHTA and CDR2 as FQGNSA. Losses at the gene ends were 3 bases for V and 4 bases for J; bases not matched to a gene: 3. The CDR3 runs 15 residues. The CDR3 reads CASSFPSGGYNEQFF. In DNA form, the CDR3 reads TGTGCCAGCAGCTTCCCTAGCGGGGGTTACAATGAGCAGTTCTTC.

This chain joins TRBV11-3 and TRBJ2-2; 11 positions agree with TRBD1. Germline loops: CDR1 SGHNT, CDR2 YENEEA. The CDR3 has 16 amino acids. Unmatched junction bases numbered 6, after V lost 4 bases and J lost 5 bases. CDR3 DNA: TGTGCCAGCAGCTCCGGGACAGGGGGAAGAACCGGGGAGCTGTTTTTT. Amino acids: CASSSGTGGRTGELFF. Using reference TRBV11-3 and TRBJ2-2 for the parts outside the CDR3, the full variable domain is EAGVVQSPRYKIIEKKQPVAFWCNPISGHNTLYWYLQNLGQGPELLIRYENEEAVDDSQLPKDRFSAERLKGVDSTLKIQPAELGDSAVYLCASSSGTGGRTGELFFGEGSRLTVL.

CDR3 loop: CASSLSTRLEQYF. The CDR3 DNA reads TGTGCCAGCAGTTTGTCGACCCGTCTCGAGCAGTACTTC. The chain has TRBV12-3 or TRBV12-4 and TRBJ2-7, with D unresolved. This CDR3 comprises 13 residues. Trimming cost V 3 bases and J 6 bases, with 12 bases left between them.

J is TRBJ2-7 and V is TRBV19; 11 nucleotides line up with TRBD2. This CDR3 region has 16 residues. After removal of 3 bases from V and 1 base from J, the junction contained 5 bases not matched to a gene. Germline CDR1 is LNHDA and CDR2 is SQIVND (reference sequence). The CDR3 here is CASSIGLAGISYEQYF. The CDR3 DNA is TGTGCCAGTAGTATTGGACTAGCGGGCATTTCCTACGAGCAGTACTTC. The whole variable domain, remainder taken from reference TRBV19 and TRBJ2-7, is DGGITQSPKYLFRKEGQNVTLSCEQNLNHDAMYWYRQDPGQGLRLIYYSQIVNDFQKGDIAEGYSVSREKKESFPLTVTSAQKNPTAFYLCASSIGLAGISYEQYFGPGTRLTVT.

The chain is built from TRBV29-1 and TRBJ2-7; TRBD2 aligns across 11 bases. J was trimmed by 3 bases and V by 1 base; bases with no gene match: 2. Germline CDR1 reads SQVTM; CDR2 reads ANQGSEA. The CDR3 length is 14 residues. The CDR3 loop reads CSVEVSGRDYEQYF. The DNA for the CDR3 is TGCAGCGTTGAAGTTAGCGGGAGGGACTACGAGCAGTACTTC.